This T cell receptor (beta chain) was observed in a study of control samples from healthy donors and cancer patients. Sequencing used immunoSEQ multiplex PCR; TCRdb keeps in-frame clones, though not all of them. This table holds about 110,000 clones, approximately 82% found once. The CDR3 consists of 15 residues. CDR1 and CDR2 (germline): MGHRA, YSYEKL. V dropped 1 base and J dropped 7 bases, with 14 bases sitting between them. The V call is TRBV4-1, the J call TRBJ2-4; tentatively, D is TRBD1 (8 bases). The TCR originated in a man aged 18 to 35 in good health. The sequencing sample was made of blood. This chain's CDR3 is CASSQVDRGGNIQYF. DNA of the CDR3: TGCGCCAGCAGCCAAGTAGACAGGGGAGGGAACATTCAGTACTTC.